The rows below give T cell receptor beta chains drawn from one sample of a study of T cells expressing NK-cell markers. After re-calling the 5' RACE reads, TCRdb lists one entry per CDR3 protein, DNA absent. The sample table sets out a few hundred thousand distinct CDR3 sequences. The sequenced sample was blood T cells: a sorted CD56 or NKG2C T cell subset, CD4+ or CD8+ T cells, or bulk PBMC T cells (not recorded which). These receptors came from a man aged 18 to 35 in good health. The CDR3 runs from the conserved cysteine through the conserved F or W.

v_call	j_call	cdr3_aa
TRBV5-6	TRBJ2-2	CASSLRAGGSTGELFF
TRBV11-2	TRBJ2-2	CAVTTGTNTGELFF
TRBV28	TRBJ1-5	CASSLQGAFQPQHF
TRBV11-2	TRBJ2-1	CASSPSAVGVAGDNEQFF
TRBV20-1	TRBJ1-2	CSAVRGGTGSYGYTF
TRBV6-5	TRBJ2-6	CASSWGRAGHSGANVLTF
TRBV30	TRBJ2-4	CAWSVGQVKNIQYF
TRBV7-9	TRBJ2-2	CASSAGTEEETGELFF
TRBV5-6	TRBJ2-1	CASSWVEGVGGTNEQFF
TRBV30	TRBJ2-1	CAWRSSGEQFF
TRBV6-5	TRBJ2-3	CASSLPGLSTQYF
TRBV20-1	TRBJ1-1	CSARVSGQGAPEAFF
TRBV7-9	TRBJ1-1	CASSLAGQNTEAFF
TRBV7-8	TRBJ1-5	CASRLTRTGGLGQPQHF
TRBV5-1	TRBJ1-1	CASSLVGTVGTEAFF
TRBV20-1	TRBJ2-3	CSAKAQGTDTQYF
TRBV20-1	TRBJ1-5	CSASGTAGPQHF
TRBV4-2	TRBJ2-1	CASSQDLGLASRNEQFF
TRBV15	TRBJ1-2	CATSKRTGNVYTF
TRBV7-2	TRBJ1-6	CASSLYGNSPLHF
TRBV12-3/TRBV12-4	TRBJ2-3	CASSSPYGRAGVRDTQYF
TRBV11-2	TRBJ1-1	CASSLGGQGGPNTEAFF
TRBV10-3	TRBJ2-3	CAISPGVVAEASSTDTQYF
TRBV21-1	TRBJ2-3	CASSKEIYGAGGPGDTQYF
TRBV5-1	TRBJ2-5	CASSKGTGQETQYF
TRBV12-3/TRBV12-4	TRBJ2-1	CASRETGRDEQFF
TRBV11-2	TRBJ2-1	CASSLRVAPNEQFF
TRBV6-2/TRBV6-3	TRBJ1-5	CASRPSWTQYNQPQHF
TRBV9	TRBJ2-2	CASSVGPPSGRSTGELFF
TRBV7-6	TRBJ2-2	CASSINPGREVPGELFF
TRBV5-5	TRBJ2-7	CASSLSGTSSYEQYF
TRBV15	TRBJ2-1	CATSREPTGTGGNEQFF
TRBV3-1	TRBJ1-2	CASSQWGRDYGYTF
TRBV24-1	TRBJ2-2	CATSDPAEPGELFF
TRBV29-1	TRBJ2-3	CSALDLTDTQYF
TRBV20-1	TRBJ2-3	CSARGLAGRDTQYF
TRBV15	TRBJ2-1	CATSRDPSGEGEQFF
TRBV20-1	TRBJ1-1	CSAPGGLNGEAFF
TRBV12-3/TRBV12-4	TRBJ2-5	CASSETRDSFQETQYF
TRBV7-9	TRBJ2-7	CASSPRERYEQYF
TRBV12-3/TRBV12-4	TRBJ1-5	CASSPLTGVGQPQHF
TRBV11-2	TRBJ2-5	CASSFLGPGETQYF
TRBV20-1	TRBJ2-1	CSATLRDRGDNEQFF
TRBV5-1	TRBJ1-1	CASSLAGENTEAFF
TRBV12-3/TRBV12-4	TRBJ2-1	CASSPRDILTNEQFF
TRBV20-1	TRBJ2-2	CSARHGKPSGSYGELFF
TRBV15	TRBJ2-4	CATSRVTGAGAKNIQYF
TRBV3-1	TRBJ2-5	CASSLDSNQETQYF
TRBV29-1	TRBJ2-3	CSVLTARGADTQYF
TRBV7-8	TRBJ2-5	CASSLGLASVSETQYF
TRBV10-3	TRBJ2-7	CAISESKQLVNYEQYF
TRBV4-1	TRBJ1-4	CASSQVQAATNEKLFF
TRBV25-1	TRBJ1-2	CASSEYENGYTF